This record covers a single T cell receptor (beta chain). The data were produced by immunoSEQ multiplex PCR, yet TCRdb's version contains in-frame clones alone and is incomplete. This sample carries 50,000 to 75,000 clones, roughly nine tenths of them seen once, and the ten largest clones take about 2.5%. The data stem from a study of T cell changes during pregnancy in multiple sclerosis. With V trimmed by 5 bases and J by 7 bases, 10 bases remained unmatched. Germline CDR1 and CDR2: SGHNT and YENEEA. The CDR3 is made up of 15 amino acids. The receptor was derived from a female donor in good health, enrolled as a control in a pregnancy study. V and J are TRBV11-3 and TRBJ1-4; 7 bases are a match to TRBD1. This material consisted of peripheral blood, taken in the third trimester of pregnancy. The CDR3 DNA follows: TGTGCCAGCAGCCCACAAGAGGGGGCAGGTGAAAAACTGTTTTTT. Translating gives CASSPQEGAGEKLFF.